The source of this T cell receptor (beta chain) is a study of T cell clonality in common variable immunodeficiency. The method was immunoSEQ multiplex PCR; TCRdb's version includes in-frame clones alone and lacks a portion of them. The data show about 44,000 clones, with none appearing a single time. Study-wide results and limits: The cause of increased CVID clonality remains unclear without subpopulation sequencing. CVID subjects shared fewer TCRbeta clones than healthy controls did.

At least ten counts were recorded for this clone. Its target is unknown. The TCR sequence derives from a person aged 18 to 69 in good health. Sample: peripheral blood mononuclear cells.

CDR3 in amino acids: CASSQGTISNGYTF. The part of the CDR3 DNA that was read is TGCGCCAGCAGCCAGGGGACAATCTCTAATGGC. V gene TRBV5-1 combines with J gene TRBJ1-2; TRBD1 might be the D (6 bases). The CDR3 end is not reached by the read, which stops 3 residues before it; the germline J gene fills it in. Germline V gene lookup returns CDR1 SGHRS and CDR2 YFSETQ. The CDR3 has 14 residues. V dropped 4 bases and J dropped 6 bases, with 16 bases sitting between them.